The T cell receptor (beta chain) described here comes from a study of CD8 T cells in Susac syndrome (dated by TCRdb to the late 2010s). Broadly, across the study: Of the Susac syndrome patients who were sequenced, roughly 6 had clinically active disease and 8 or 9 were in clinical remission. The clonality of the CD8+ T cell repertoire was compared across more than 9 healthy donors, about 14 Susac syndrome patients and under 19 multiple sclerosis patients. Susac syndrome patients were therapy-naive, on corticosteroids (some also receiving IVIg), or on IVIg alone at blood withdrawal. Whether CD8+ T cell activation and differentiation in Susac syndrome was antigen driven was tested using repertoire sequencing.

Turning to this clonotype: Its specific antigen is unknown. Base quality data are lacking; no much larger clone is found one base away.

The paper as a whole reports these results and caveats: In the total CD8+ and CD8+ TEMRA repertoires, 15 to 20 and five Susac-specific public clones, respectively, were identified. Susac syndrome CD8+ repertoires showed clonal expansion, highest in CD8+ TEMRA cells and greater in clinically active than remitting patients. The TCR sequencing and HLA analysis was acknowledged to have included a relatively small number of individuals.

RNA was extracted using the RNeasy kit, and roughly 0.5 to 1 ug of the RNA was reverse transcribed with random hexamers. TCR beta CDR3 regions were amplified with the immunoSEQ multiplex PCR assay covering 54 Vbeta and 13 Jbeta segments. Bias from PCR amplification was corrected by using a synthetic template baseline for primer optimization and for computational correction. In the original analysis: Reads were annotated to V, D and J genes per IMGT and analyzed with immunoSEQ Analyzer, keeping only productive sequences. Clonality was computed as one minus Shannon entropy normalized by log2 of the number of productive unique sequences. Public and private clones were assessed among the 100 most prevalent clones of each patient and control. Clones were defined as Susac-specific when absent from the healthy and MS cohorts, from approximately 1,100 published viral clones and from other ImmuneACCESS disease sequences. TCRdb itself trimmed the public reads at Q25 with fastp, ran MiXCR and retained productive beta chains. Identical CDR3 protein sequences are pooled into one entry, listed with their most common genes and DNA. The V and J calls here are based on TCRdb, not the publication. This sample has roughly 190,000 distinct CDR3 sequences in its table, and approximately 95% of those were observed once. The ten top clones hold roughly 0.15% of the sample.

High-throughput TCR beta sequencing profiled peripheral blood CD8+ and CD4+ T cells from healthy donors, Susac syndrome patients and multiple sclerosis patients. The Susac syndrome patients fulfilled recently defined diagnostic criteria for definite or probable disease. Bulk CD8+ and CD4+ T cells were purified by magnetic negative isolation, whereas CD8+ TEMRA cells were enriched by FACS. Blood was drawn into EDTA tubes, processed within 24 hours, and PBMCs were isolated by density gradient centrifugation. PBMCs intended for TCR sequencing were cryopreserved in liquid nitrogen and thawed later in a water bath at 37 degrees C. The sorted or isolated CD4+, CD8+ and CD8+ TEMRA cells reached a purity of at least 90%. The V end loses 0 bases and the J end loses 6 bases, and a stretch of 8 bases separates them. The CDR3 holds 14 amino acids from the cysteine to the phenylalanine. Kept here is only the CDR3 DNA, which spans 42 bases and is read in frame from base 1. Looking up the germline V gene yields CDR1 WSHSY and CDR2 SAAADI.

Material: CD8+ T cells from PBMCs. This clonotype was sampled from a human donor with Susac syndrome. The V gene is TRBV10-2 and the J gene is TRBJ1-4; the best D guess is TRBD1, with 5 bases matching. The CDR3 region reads CASSESQDYEKLFF. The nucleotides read TGCGCCAGCAGTGAGTCACAGGATTATGAAAAACTGTTTTTT.